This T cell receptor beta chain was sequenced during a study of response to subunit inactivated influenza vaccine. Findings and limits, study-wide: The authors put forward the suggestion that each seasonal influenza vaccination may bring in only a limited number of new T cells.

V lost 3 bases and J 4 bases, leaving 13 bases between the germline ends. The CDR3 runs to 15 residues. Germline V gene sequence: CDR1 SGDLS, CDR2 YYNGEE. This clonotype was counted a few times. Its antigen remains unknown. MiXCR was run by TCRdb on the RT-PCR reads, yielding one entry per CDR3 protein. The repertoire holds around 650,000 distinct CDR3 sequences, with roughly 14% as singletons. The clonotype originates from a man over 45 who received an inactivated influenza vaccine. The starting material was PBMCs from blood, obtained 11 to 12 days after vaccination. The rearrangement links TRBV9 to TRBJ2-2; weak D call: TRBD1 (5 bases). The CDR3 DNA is TGTGCCAGCAGCGGTACTCAGGGTAGCACCGGGGAGCTGTTTTTT. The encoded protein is CASSGTQGSTGELFF.